A single sample is the source of the 22 T cell receptor beta chains below, sequenced in a study of CD8 T cells in ankylosing spondylitis. TCRdb re-called the 5' RACE reads through MiXCR, storing one row per CDR3 protein. The table shows fewer than 250,000 distinct CDR3 sequences, with 25% to 30% occurring only once. Sequenced sample: blood, either unsorted or a sorted T cell fraction (not recorded which). Receptors originate from a male donor with ankylosing spondylitis or in good health (not recorded which).

This clonotype has ten or more counts. The gene calls are TRBV29-1 and TRBJ2-5, with 7 bases lining up with TRBD2. The J segment lost 5 bases and the V segment lost 3 bases, leaving 9 bases of the junction unmatched. Per the germline V gene, CDR1 is SQVTM and CDR2 is ANQGSEA. The CDR3 spans 14 residues. CDR3 in DNA: TGCAGCGTTGACTCTCCTGTGGGAGGGGAGACCCAGTACTTC. Encoded protein: CSVDSPVGGETQYF.

This clonotype has a count of ten or more. The rearrangement joins TRBV29-1 to TRBJ1-1, with 8 positions matching TRBD1. The CDR3 loop spans 13 amino acids. Unmatched junction bases numbered 7, after V lost 3 bases and J lost 7 bases. CDR1 SQVTM and CDR2 ANQGSEA come from the germline V gene. The CDR3 region has the DNA TGCAGCGTTGACGATCGGACAGGGATTGAAGCTTTCTTT. This translates into CSVDDRTGIEAFF. Based on the CDR3 plus reference TRBV29-1 and TRBJ1-1, the full variable domain is SAVISQKPSRDICQRGTSLTIQCQVDSQVTMMFWYRQQPGQSLTLIATANQGSEATYESGFVIDKFPISRPNLTFSTLTVSNMSPEDSSIYLCSVDDRTGIEAFFGQGTRLTVV.

CDR3 amino acids: CASSLIPSGSPEQYF. The CDR3 DNA reads as TGTGCCAGCAGCTTAATCCCTAGCGGGAGCCCCGAGCAGTACTTC. This chain joins TRBV7-2 and TRBJ2-7, with 10 nucleotides matching TRBD2. The CDR3 sequence is 15 residues long. J lost 6 bases, V lost 2 bases, and 7 bases had no gene match. Germline V gene lookup returns CDR1 SGHTA and CDR2 FQGNSA.

This clonotype occurred many times. The chain joins TRBV4-1 to TRBJ2-7; 9 bases fit TRBD2. From germline, CDR1 is MGHRA and CDR2 YSYEKL. The CDR3 length is 22 residues. V lost 1 base, J lost 0 bases, and 22 bases stayed unmatched. CDR3 in DNA: TGCGCCAGCAGCCAAGTTGCATCGGGCCGGATTCTTACTAGCGGGTCCTCCTACGAGCAGTACTTC. Its protein product is CASSQVASGRILTSGSSYEQYF.

The chain couples TRBV5-1 to TRBJ2-6, with D possibly matching TRBD1 (6 bases). Germline V gene data show CDR1 as SGHRS and CDR2 as YFSETQ. This CDR3 comprises 16 residues. Trimming removed 4 bases from V and 3 bases from J, with 14 bases in between. The CDR3: CASSPTGTSGANVLTF. The CDR3, as DNA: TGCGCCAGCAGCCCAACCGGGACAAGTGGGGCCAACGTCCTGACTTTC.

This clonotype has a handful of counts. The rearrangement links TRBV10-3 to TRBJ2-2; D might be TRBD1 (6 bases). The CDR3 covers 16 residues. Trimming cost V 7 bases and J 4 bases, with 19 bases left between them. Germline V gene data show CDR1 as ENHRY and CDR2 as SYGVKD. CDR3 coding DNA: TGTGCCATCACCCAACAGGGCCCCTCGGGCACCGGGGAGCTGTTTTTT. It yields the protein CAITQQGPSGTGELFF.

The chain is built from TRBV6-1 and TRBJ1-1, with D maybe TRBD1 (6 bases). CDR3 length equals 16 residues. V was trimmed by 6 bases and J by 2 bases, leaving 19 bases between them. From germline, CDR1 is MNHNS and CDR2 SASEGT. In DNA, the CDR3 is TGTGCCAGCAGCTCGAACTTGGGGGCGGGAAACACTGAAGCTTTCTTT. It encodes CASSSNLGAGNTEAFF.

The table lists this clonotype with many counts. This chain connects TRBV5-1 to TRBJ2-1, with 12 nucleotides matching TRBD1. Trimming took 0 bases from V and 8 from J; bases not matched to a gene: 3. CDR1 SGHRS and CDR2 YFSETQ come from the germline V gene. This CDR3 is built from 15 residues. Written as DNA, the CDR3 is TGCGCCAGCAGCTTGGGGGGACAGGGGGCTGATGAGCAGTTCTTC. Translated: CASSLGGQGADEQFF.

Comments on this clonotype: A clone one base away is much larger, so this may be a read error. The rearrangement links TRBV6-1 to TRBJ2-7; 12 bases align to TRBD1. The CDR3 covers 15 residues. Per the germline V gene, CDR1 is MNHNS and CDR2 is SASEGT. In nucleotides, the CDR3 is TGTGCCAGCAGATCGGGACAGGGGGCTTCCTACGAGCAGTGCTTC. Amino acids: CASRSGQGASYEQCF.

This chain links TRBV4-3 with TRBJ2-5; D might be TRBD1 (6 bases). This CDR3 contains 15 residues. In germline, CDR1 is LGHNA, CDR2 YSLEER. V was cut by 0 bases and J by 0 bases, with 8 bases left in between. CDR3 loop: CASSQENRDQETQYF. The CDR3, as DNA: TGCGCCAGCAGCCAAGAGAACAGGGACCAAGAGACCCAGTACTTC.

The sample holds a few counts of this clonotype. The V and J genes are TRBV20-1 and TRBJ2-2, with 7 bases that match TRBD2. There are 15 residues in the CDR3. The trim removed 5 bases at V and 2 bases at J, leaving 8 bases unmatched. The germline V gene encodes CDR1 DFQATT and CDR2 SNEGSKA (reference sequence). CDR3 in amino acids: CSARLARGNTGELFF. DNA for the CDR3: TGCAGTGCTCGACTAGCAAGGGGTAACACCGGGGAGCTGTTTTTT.

Many counts were recorded for this clonotype. CDR3 residues: CASRGTGVNSPLHF. DNA of the CDR3: TGTGCCAGCAGAGGGACAGGGGTTAATTCACCCCTCCACTTT. The rearrangement links TRBV27 to TRBJ1-6; 10 bases agree with TRBD1. Germline CDR1 MNHEY, CDR2 SMNVEV (reference sequence). The V segment lost 6 bases and the J segment 6 bases; nucleotides outside the gene matches: 2. The CDR3 loop spans 14 amino acids.

J is TRBJ2-5 and V is TRBV7-9; D gene ambiguous. The V gene lost 5 bases and the J gene lost 2 bases, with 15 bases spanning the gap. Germline lookup yields CDR1 SEHNR and CDR2 FQNEAQ (reference sequence). This CDR3 contains 15 residues. The CDR3 DNA is TGTGCCAGCAGCGTAAGACAATTGACACAAGAGACCCAGTACTTC. It encodes CASSVRQLTQETQYF.

This clonotype was seen ten or more times. This chain joins TRBV20-1 and TRBJ2-1, with D tentatively TRBD2 (6 bases). The CDR3 is 16 amino acids. Germline CDR1 reads DFQATT; CDR2 reads SNEGSKA (reference sequence). The V and J ends lost 5 bases and 0 bases respectively, with 17 bases between them. The CDR3 DNA reads TGCAGTGCTCCAACCCTAGCGAGCAACTCCTACAATGAGCAGTTCTTC. Translating it yields CSAPTLASNSYNEQFF.

The CDR3 is CSASASGTHTQYF. The CDR3 region has the DNA TGCAGTGCTAGCGCCTCGGGCACCCATACGCAGTATTTT. The rearrangement links TRBV20-1 to TRBJ2-3, with D uncertain. The CDR3 runs 13 residues. Germline V gene data show CDR1 as DFQATT and CDR2 as SNEGSKA (reference sequence). The V gene lost 3 bases and the J gene lost 7 bases, with 14 bases spanning the gap.

This chain links TRBV12-3 or TRBV12-4 with TRBJ2-1, with 11 bases aligning to TRBD2. There are 15 residues in the CDR3. J lost 6 bases, V lost 8 bases, and 9 bases had no gene match. CDR3 coding DNA: TGTGCCAGCGTTATAGCGGGAGGGCCATTCAATGAGCAGTTCTTC. Its protein is CASVIAGGPFNEQFF.

CDR3 in amino acids: CASSKDTTGRKQYF. CDR3 DNA: TGTGCCAGCAGTAAAGACACCACCGGGAGAAAGCAGTACTTC. This sequence joins TRBV12-3 or TRBV12-4 and TRBJ2-7; D possibly corresponds to TRBD2 (6 bases). Between the trimmed V and J ends, which lost 5 bases and 8 bases, there was a span of 19 bases. The CDR3 covers 14 residues.

The chain carries TRBV20-1 and TRBJ2-5, with no clear D. Germline V gene data show CDR1 as DFQATT and CDR2 as SNEGSKA (reference sequence). This CDR3 has 13 amino acids. Trimming pared 5 bases from V and 5 bases from J, leaving 15 bases between. As DNA, the CDR3 is TGCAGTGCTGGGAATTTGGGTGAGGAGACCCAGTACTTC. This codes for CSAGNLGEETQYF.

V and J are TRBV4-1 and TRBJ2-1, with 10 bases matching TRBD2. V shed 0 bases and J 8 bases; nucleotides not matched to a gene: 7. The CDR3 runs to 16 residues. CDR1 MGHRA and CDR2 YSYEKL come from the germline V gene. The CDR3 region has the DNA TGCGCCAGCAGCCAAGACGGGGCTAGCGGGGGACATGAGCAGTTCTTC. This sequence encodes CASSQDGASGGHEQFF.

In its sample, this clonotype was seen many times. The rearrangement links TRBV20-1 to TRBJ2-5; D possibly corresponds to TRBD2 (6 bases). Germline V gene data show CDR1 as DFQATT and CDR2 as SNEGSKA (reference sequence). V was shortened by 3 bases and J by 5 bases, with 22 bases between the two germline ends. This CDR3 comprises 16 residues. CDR3 sequence reads: CSARRGGRTGAETQYF. CDR3 coding DNA: TGCAGTGCTAGGAGGGGAGGCCGAACGGGTGCTGAGACCCAGTACTTC.

CDR3 sequence: CASSSSLTEAFF. DNA for the CDR3: TGTGCCAGCAGTTCATCCCTCACTGAAGCTTTCTTT. The chain combines TRBV28 with TRBJ1-1, with D unresolved. This CDR3 spans 12 amino acids. Germline assignment: CDR1 MDHEN and CDR2 SYDVKM. V shed 4 bases and J shed 4 bases, with 7 bases lying between them.

DNA for the CDR3: TGCAGCGTTGGGGTAGGTGGGGCCAACGTCCTGACTTTC. Translation gives CSVGVGGANVLTF. V gene TRBV29-1 combines with J gene TRBJ2-6, with D unresolved. Trimming shortened V by 4 bases and J by 3 bases, and 7 bases separated the two germline ends. The CDR3 runs 13 residues. Germline V gene data show CDR1 as SQVTM and CDR2 as ANQGSEA. The entire variable domain, with the rest obtained from reference TRBV29-1 and TRBJ2-6, is as follows: SAVISQKPSRDICQRGTSLTIQCQVDSQVTMMFWYRQQPGQSLTLIATANQGSEATYESGFVIDKFPISRPNLTFSTLTVSNMSPEDSSIYLCSVGVGGANVLTFGAGSRLTVL.